Each of the 2 T cell receptor beta chains below was sequenced from the same sample in a study of vaccination effects on CD4 cells after COVID-19. Profiled with immunoSEQ multiplex PCR; TCRdb holds only in-frame clones, not every one. Among tens of thousands of clones listed, more than 80% were seen once. For these TCRs, the target antigens are not known. The ViraFEST assay expanded antigen-specific CD4+ T cells with viral peptide pools before sequencing. Cultured cells yielded isolated CD4+ T cells after 10 days. The material sequenced was CD4+ T cells from PBMCs cultured with HCoV-229E spike peptides, taken before COVID-19 vaccination. All receptors derive from a human donor who received a COVID-19 vaccine.

The V and J genes are TRBV18 and TRBJ2-2; 8 bases fit TRBD1. Trimming cost V 4 bases and J 6 bases; bases outside gene matches: 13. The CDR3 totals 17 residues. Germline CDR1 is KGHSH and CDR2 is LQKENI. This CDR3 reads CASSQSSRTGNPGELFF. In DNA form, the CDR3 reads TGTGCCAGCTCACAGTCGTCCCGGACAGGGAATCCCGGGGAGCTGTTTTTT.

The table lists this clone with a count of one. The chain recombines TRBV2 with TRBJ1-4, with 8 bases matching TRBD1. V shed 6 bases and J 3 bases; nucleotides not matched to a gene: 9. The V gene's germline CDR1 is SNHLY and CDR2 FYNNEI. CDR3 size: 16 residues. The CDR3: CASSHNQGAPNEKLFF. CDR3 coding DNA: TGTGCCAGCAGCCACAATCAGGGGGCGCCTAATGAAAAACTGTTTTTT.